This T cell receptor beta chain comes out of a study of tumor-infiltrating lymphocytes in primary liver carcinoma. Study-wide results and caveats: It was tumor-adjacent and tumor-blood pairs that overlapped less than tumor region pairs did.

Alongside blood RNA obtained from unsorted whole blood, germline DNA was also extracted. This CDR3 is 13 amino acids long. V lost 2 bases and J 5 bases, leaving 10 bases between the germline ends. Germline lookup yields CDR1 MNHNY and CDR2 SVGAGI (reference sequence). This clonotype was seen ten or more times. The antigen remains undetermined. Production of TCR beta cDNA used around 0.45 ug total RNA together with a constant-region primer. ARM-PCR was slightly modified, and three nested multiplex PCR rounds with it gave rise to the TCR beta libraries. Amplification in the first two PCR rounds was performed using TRBV1-TRBV30 forward primers and a C-beta reverse primer for 10 cycles each. Each CDR3 protein gets one entry after TCRdb re-called the multiplex PCR reads with MiXCR. The table lists about 330,000 distinct CDR3 sequences, almost 65% of them singletons, with 5.5% to 8% in the top ten.

The chain recombines TRBV6-6 with TRBJ2-7; perhaps D is TRBD1 or TRBD2 (5 bases each). The sequenced sample was peripheral blood. The sequence was obtained from a man aged 35 to 55 with primary liver carcinoma and hepatitis B virus infection. DNA for the CDR3: TGTGCCAGCAGTTACCTAGGGACCCACGAGCAGTACTTC. It encodes CASSYLGTHEQYF.